A single sample gave rise to the 21 T cell receptor beta chains below, sequenced in a study of shared clonotypes between healthy human individuals. Clones were sequenced by immunoSEQ multiplex PCR, and TCRdb holds only the in-frame ones, with some missing. Among more than 900,000 clones listed, around 78% were seen once. The sequencing sample was made of memory CD4+ T cells from PBMCs. Subset: CD45RA-negative fraction. The receptors were sampled from a young man in good health. Some clones in this sample may be carry-over from other donors' samples.

The rearrangement links TRBV11-2 to TRBJ1-1; TRBD1 is a possible D gene (5 bases). This CDR3 has 14 residues. Looked up from germline, CDR1 is SGHAT and CDR2 is FQNNGV. V was trimmed by 1 base and J by 4 bases, leaving 10 bases between them. The CDR3 loop reads CASSLGAGSTEAFF. The CDR3 bases are TGTGCCAGCAGCTTAGGTGCAGGGAGCACTGAAGCTTTCTTT.

V and J are TRBV6-1 and TRBJ2-7; 9 bases fit TRBD1. Germline V gives CDR1 MNHNS, CDR2 SASEGT. J was trimmed by 5 bases and V by 6 bases; bases with no gene match: 11. There are 15 residues in the CDR3. CDR3 bases: TGTGCCAGCAGGGTCCCCGGGACAGGGTTCCACGAGCAGTACTTC. Translated, it gives CASRVPGTGFHEQYF.

This clone was detected once. This may arise from a read error, as a much more abundant clone is one base away. The chain couples TRBV9 to TRBJ2-7; TRBD2 might be the D (6 bases). The V and J ends lost 2 bases and 2 bases respectively, with 8 bases between them. CDR1 is SGDLS and CDR2 is YYNGEE in the germline V gene. The CDR3 consists of 13 residues. The CDR3 sequence: CASSVSGAYEQYF. In DNA form, the CDR3 reads TGTGCCAGCAGCGTTAGCGGAGCCTACGAGCAGTACTTC.

The rearrangement links TRBV5-4 to TRBJ1-1; TRBD1 matches 7 bases. Germline-derived CDR1 and CDR2 are SGHNT and YYREEE (reference sequence). J lost 10 bases, V lost 0 bases, and 9 bases had no gene match. The CDR3 loop spans 14 amino acids. The CDR3, as DNA: TGTGCCAGCAGCTTGGGGGGGGACAGCCAAGGAGCTTTCTTT. Translation gives CASSLGGDSQGAFF.

The rearrangement joins TRBV5-1 to TRBJ2-5; 7 bases are a match to TRBD2. J gave up 2 bases and V 3 bases, and 7 bases lay outside the gene matches. Looked up from germline, CDR1 is SGHRS and CDR2 is YFSETQ. There are 15 residues in the CDR3. CDR3 sequence: CASSWGGLEQETQYF. CDR3 sequence (DNA): TGCGCCAGCAGCTGGGGGGGACTGGAGCAAGAGACCCAGTACTTC.

The rearrangement joins TRBV4-1 to TRBJ2-7; the D gene could be TRBD1 or TRBD2 (5 bases each). Germline V gene sequence: CDR1 MGHRA, CDR2 YSYEKL. V dropped 0 bases and J dropped 0 bases, with 12 bases sitting between them. The CDR3 consists of 16 residues. The CDR3 DNA follows: TGCGCCAGCAGCCAAGATGGGACGGGCAGCTCCTACGAGCAGTACTTC. Translating it yields CASSQDGTGSSYEQYF.

The chain couples TRBV6-1 to TRBJ2-7, with a weak D call TRBD2 (5 bases). Trimming shortened V by 4 bases and J by 4 bases, and 17 bases separated the two germline ends. CDR3 size: 15 residues. The germline V gene has CDR1 MNHNS and CDR2 SASEGT. CDR3 nucleotides: TGTGCCAGCAGTGTAGGGAGCCCTATCATGTACGAGCAGTACTTC. It yields the protein CASSVGSPIMYEQYF.

This clone was observed a few times. J is TRBJ2-4 and V is TRBV19, with 9 bases aligning to TRBD2. The CDR3 sequence is 16 residues long. Germline V gives CDR1 LNHDA, CDR2 SQIVND (reference sequence). The J segment lost 5 bases and the V segment lost 3 bases, leaving 8 bases of the junction unmatched. This CDR3 is CASSIPAAGGQNIQYF. CDR3 DNA sequence: TGTGCCAGTAGTATCCCCGCCGCGGGAGGGCAAAACATTCAGTACTTC.

This clone was detected once. The gene calls are TRBV5-1 and TRBJ2-5; tentative D call: TRBD1 (6 bases). In germline, CDR1 is SGHRS, CDR2 YFSETQ. Deletions cut 1 base from V and 5 bases from J, with 12 bases between. The CDR3 contains 14 residues. This CDR3 is CASSLKQGLETQYF. DNA for the CDR3: TGCGCCAGCAGCTTGAAACAGGGTTTGGAGACCCAGTACTTC.

V usage is TRBV5-6 and J usage is TRBJ1-4; 12 bases are shared with TRBD1. With V trimmed by 3 bases and J by 7 bases, 7 bases remained unmatched. The CDR3 contains 16 residues. Germline assignment: CDR1 SGHDT and CDR2 YYEEEE. The chain's CDR3 is CASSSGTGGAFEKLFF. In DNA, the CDR3 is TGTGCCAGCAGCTCCGGGACAGGGGGCGCTTTTGAAAAACTGTTTTTT.

This clone was counted at least ten times. The V call is TRBV6-5, the J call TRBJ2-7, with 7 nucleotides matching TRBD1. Trimming took 1 base from V and 2 from J; bases not matched to a gene: 5. The CDR3 consists of 15 residues. Looked up from germline, CDR1 is MNHEY and CDR2 is SVGAGI. CDR3 in amino acids: CASSYFPGQTYEQYF. The CDR3 nucleotides read TGTGCCAGCAGTTACTTTCCGGGACAGACCTACGAGCAGTACTTC.

Of note for this clone: A far larger clone is off by one base, so a read error is likely. Other DNA sequences in this sample translate to the same CDR3. The chain has TRBV5-4 and TRBJ1-1; D unresolved. Trimming pared 1 base from V and 0 bases from J, leaving 1 base between. Germline V gene lookup returns CDR1 SGHNT and CDR2 YYREEE (reference sequence). This CDR3 comprises 12 residues. This CDR3 reads CASSLMNTEAFF. CDR3 sequence (DNA): TGTGCCAGCAGCTTGATGAACACTGAAGCTTTCTTT.

This rearrangement joins TRBV2 to TRBJ2-2; no clear D. The V gene lost 7 bases and the J gene lost 0 bases, with 9 bases spanning the gap. From germline, CDR1 is SNHLY and CDR2 FYNNEI. The CDR3 spans 14 residues. This CDR3 reads CASNEFANTGELFF. CDR3 nucleotide sequence: TGTGCCAGCAATGAGTTTGCGAACACCGGGGAGCTGTTTTTT.

This clone has more than one count but fewer than ten. The chain uses TRBV9 and TRBJ2-5; 14 nucleotides match TRBD2. Germline V gene sequence: CDR1 SGDLS, CDR2 YYNGEE. J gave up 5 bases and V 3 bases, and 9 bases lay outside the gene matches. The CDR3 runs 17 residues. The CDR3 sequence is CASSGPRGLAGVETQYF. The CDR3, as DNA: TGTGCCAGCAGCGGACCCCGGGGACTAGCGGGAGTGGAGACCCAGTACTTC.

As regards this clone: This sequence may be a read error, since a much larger clone differs from it by one base. The chain combines TRBV6-4 with TRBJ2-2, with TRBD2 matching over 13 bases. After removal of 5 bases from V and 5 bases from J, the junction contained 2 bases not matched to a gene. Germline CDR1 is MRHNA and CDR2 is SNTAGT. The CDR3 spans 15 residues. The CDR3 DNA follows: TGTGCCAGCAGTCCGGGACTAGCGGGAACCGGGGAGCTGTTTTTT. The encoded protein is CASSPGLAGTGELFF.

This sequence joins TRBV5-1 and TRBJ1-4; 7 bases match TRBD1. This CDR3 region has 16 residues. The V and J ends lost 5 bases and 2 bases, in that order; junction bases with no gene match: 9. The germline CDR1 and CDR2 sequences are SGHRS and YFSETQ. CDR3 in DNA: TGCGCCAGCAGACGTATACCGGGACAGACTAATGAAAAACTGTTTTTT. This sequence encodes CASRRIPGQTNEKLFF. The variable domain in full, completed from reference TRBV5-1 and TRBJ1-4, reads KAGVTQTPRYLIKTRGQQVTLSCSPISGHRSVSWYQQTPGQGLQFLFEYFSETQRNKGNFPGRFSGRQFSNSRSEMNVSTLELGDSALYLCASRRIPGQTNEKLFFGSGTQLSVL.

The rearrangement joins TRBV28 to TRBJ1-1; possible D gene TRBD1, 5 bases. Trimming took 8 bases from V and 0 from J, leaving 16 bases between them. The CDR3 totals 15 residues. CDR1 is MDHEN and CDR2 is SYDVKM in the germline V gene. In DNA, the CDR3 is TGTGCCAGCGGACCATTCACAGGTCTGAACACTGAAGCTTTCTTT. Translating it yields CASGPFTGLNTEAFF.

CDR3: CASSDDRAVGEQYF. The DNA for the CDR3 is TGTGCCAGCAGTGACGACAGGGCAGTGGGCGAGCAGTACTTC. The chain combines TRBV6-1 with TRBJ2-7; 7 nucleotides align to TRBD1. Trimming took 3 bases from V and 6 from J; bases not matched to a gene: 8. Germline V gene lookup returns CDR1 MNHNS and CDR2 SASEGT. The CDR3 has 14 residues.

V gene TRBV4-1 combines with J gene TRBJ1-2; TRBD1 is a possible D gene (5 bases). Germline-derived CDR1 and CDR2 are MGHRA and YSYEKL. CDR3 length: 19 residues. V lost 5 bases and J lost 5, with 30 bases in between. CDR3 in amino acids: CASSALAHGQGAFGYGYTF. As DNA, the CDR3 is TGCGCCAGCAGCGCCCTTGCCCACGGCCAGGGTGCCTTCGGATATGGCTACACCTTC.

This clone was recorded a few times. Other nucleotide sequences in the sample specify the same CDR3. V usage is TRBV30 and J usage is TRBJ2-2; D call uncertain. Trimming cost V 0 bases and J 6 bases, with 2 bases left between them. The CDR3 contains 11 residues. Germline lookup yields CDR1 GTSNPN and CDR2 SVGIG (reference sequence). The CDR3 spells CAWSVAGELFF. CDR3 sequence (DNA): TGTGCCTGGAGTGTTGCCGGGGAGCTGTTTTTT.

This clone was detected only once. The rearrangement links TRBV19 to TRBJ2-3; 10 bases line up with TRBD1. The germline gives CDR1 LNHDA, CDR2 SQIVND (reference sequence). Trimming cost V 2 bases and J 2 bases; bases outside gene matches: 10. The CDR3 spans 18 residues. CDR3 region: CASSITLGTGDYTDTQYF. The CDR3 DNA is TGTGCCAGTAGTATAACGCTGGGGACAGGGGATTACACAGATACGCAGTATTTT. The whole variable domain, filled in from reference TRBV19 and TRBJ2-3, reads DGGITQSPKYLFRKEGQNVTLSCEQNLNHDAMYWYRQDPGQGLRLIYYSQIVNDFQKGDIAEGYSVSREKKESFPLTVTSAQKNPTAFYLCASSITLGTGDYTDTQYFGPGTRLTVL.